The next 4 T cell receptor beta chains were all read from a single sample in a study of T-cell memory formation after mild COVID-19. TCRdb recomputed calls from the 5' RACE reads with MiXCR, one row per CDR3 protein. The data show 250,000 to 350,000 distinct CDR3 sequences, approximately 19% seen once. The material sequenced was PBMCs or a T cell subset sorted from them (not recorded which). The receptors shown here come from a man aged 18 to 29 who had mild COVID-19 (a few samples of this study predate the infection). Cell type and time point are not known.

This clonotype has at least ten counts. The chain couples TRBV6-4 to TRBJ2-1, with 13 nucleotides matching TRBD2. The CDR3 runs to 15 residues. The germline gives CDR1 MRHNA, CDR2 SNTAGT. Trimming removed 3 bases from V and 8 bases from J; junction bases left unmatched: 4. CDR3 coding DNA: TGTGCCAGCAGTGAAACTAGCGGGGGGGCACATGAGCAGTTCTTC. Amino acids: CASSETSGGAHEQFF.

This chain connects TRBV6-5 to TRBJ2-7; TRBD1 matches at 7 bases. The CDR3 has 13 residues. V was pared by 4 bases and J by 4 bases, with 4 bases of the junction left unmatched. From germline, CDR1 is MNHEY and CDR2 SVGAGI. The CDR3, as DNA: TGTGCCAGCAGTTGGGGCAGGGGGTACGAGCAGTACTTC. This codes for CASSWGRGYEQYF.

This clonotype has only a few counts. The J gene is TRBJ2-5, the V gene TRBV7-2, with TRBD1 as a possible D gene (6 bases). Trimming stripped 5 bases from V and 11 bases from J, with 24 bases between. Germline V gene lookup returns CDR1 SGHTA and CDR2 FQGNSA. The CDR3 runs to 15 residues. DNA for the CDR3: TGTGCCAGCAGCAAGGGGGAAGTCCCATGGAAAGGACAGTACTTC. Protein: CASSKGEVPWKGQYF.

V and J are TRBV4-3 and TRBJ1-2; D ambiguous. The CDR3 totals 13 residues. CDR1 is LGHNA and CDR2 is YSLEER in the germline V gene. V lost 4 bases and J 5 bases, leaving 11 bases between the germline ends. The CDR3 region has the DNA TGCGCCAGCAGCCCCCAGGACGGATATGGCTACACCTTC. Translating it yields CASSPQDGYGYTF.